This T cell receptor (beta chain) was identified during a study of vaccination and CD4 T cells after COVID-19. Turning to this clonotype: The antigen remains undetermined.

Treatment denoted: roughly ten-day PBMC culture with coronavirus spike peptide pools or control peptides (ViraFEST assay). Cultured CD4+ T cell DNA underwent sequencing with the Oncomine TCR Beta short-read assay. TCRdb fed the PCR reads into MiXCR, producing one record per CDR3 protein. The sample comprises roughly 20,000 distinct CDR3 sequences, 43% of which are singletons, and 5.5% to 8.5% rests with the top ten. Trimming took 5 bases from V and 5 from J, leaving 7 bases between them. CDR1 is SEHNR, CDR2 FQNEAQ, per germline (reference sequence). The CDR3 runs 12 residues. This sequence was found in a human donor who had recovered from COVID-19. Sequenced material: CD4+ T cells from blood, cultured in vitro, taken after SARS-CoV-2 vaccination. This sequence joins TRBV7-9 and TRBJ1-5; D gene unclear. The CDR3 region has the DNA TGTGCCAGCAGCCTCCGAGATCAGCCCCAGCATTTT. Its translation: CASSLRDQPQHF.